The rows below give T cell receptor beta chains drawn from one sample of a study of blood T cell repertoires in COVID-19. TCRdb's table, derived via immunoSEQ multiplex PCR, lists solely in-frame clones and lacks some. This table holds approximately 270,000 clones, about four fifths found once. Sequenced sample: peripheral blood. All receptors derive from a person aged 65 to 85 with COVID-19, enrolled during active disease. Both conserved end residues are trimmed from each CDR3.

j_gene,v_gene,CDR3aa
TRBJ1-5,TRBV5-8,ASSYGDSNQPQH
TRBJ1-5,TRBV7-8,ASQLNPGGPINQPQH
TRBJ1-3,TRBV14,ASSQVVSSGNTIY
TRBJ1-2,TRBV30,AWSTRGGRGLGYT
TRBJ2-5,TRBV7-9,ASSPPGVAGKETQY
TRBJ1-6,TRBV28,ASSGRRNSPLH
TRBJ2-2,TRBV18,ASSPGAGSGELF
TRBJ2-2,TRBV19,ASSRQKNTGELF
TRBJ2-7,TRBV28,ASSWGRGTSADEQY
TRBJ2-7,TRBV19,ASSTPGQGAPEQY
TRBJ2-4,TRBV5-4,ASSPQYGQGAKNIQY
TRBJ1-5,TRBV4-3,ASSQEVRGTPQH
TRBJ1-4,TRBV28,ASSYPGQTTNEKLF
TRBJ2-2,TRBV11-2,ASSYNSGSTTGELF
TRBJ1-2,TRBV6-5,ASSSQLVSSRDGYT
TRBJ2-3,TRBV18,ASSPIAGITDTQY
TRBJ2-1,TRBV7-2,ASSLGAGLAGNNEQF
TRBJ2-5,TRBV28,ASSRQVGETQY
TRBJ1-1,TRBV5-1,ASSLNRGTEAF
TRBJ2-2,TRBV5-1,ASSPRQGGKAGELF
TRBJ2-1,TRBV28,ASSRGGMVFSYNEQF
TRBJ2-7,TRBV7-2,ASSLRIGTGGHEQY
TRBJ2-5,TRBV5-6,ASSSRGSARETQY
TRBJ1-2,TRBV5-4,ASSLQGTYGYT
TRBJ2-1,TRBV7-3,ASSLMGLSEQF
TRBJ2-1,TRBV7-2,ASTDQGLAGVEQF
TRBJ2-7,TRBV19,ASSASGRQY
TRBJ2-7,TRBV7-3,ASSLTGTTGTYEQY
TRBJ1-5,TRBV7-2,ASSRRGGNVRSNQPQH
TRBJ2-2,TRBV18,ASSPTPPGNTGELF
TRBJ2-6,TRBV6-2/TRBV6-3,ASSYSSGLSGANVLT
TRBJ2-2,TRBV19,ASRTGTVTGELF